This TCR beta chain came from a study of shared clonotypes between healthy human individuals. Replicate PCRs from sorted subsets contained 200 ng DNA, which is 30,000 to 35,000 T cell genomes. TCRdb's copy holds only in-frame clones and misses some; the assay was immunoSEQ multiplex PCR. The table records about 1 million clones, about 80% of them present only once. With respect to this clone: Its cognate antigen is unknown.

CDR3 length: 15 residues. Germline V gene sequence: CDR1 SNHLY, CDR2 FYNNEI. V lost 6 bases and J 5 bases, leaving 19 bases between the germline ends. Overall study findings and caveats: An anticipated effect of sequencing depth on clonotype sharing among donors was recognized. Rarefaction showed sorted-subset sequencing was incomplete despite large depth.

This clonotype originated in a young man in good health. This rearrangement joins TRBV2 to TRBJ1-2; possible D gene TRBD1, 6 bases. Source material: memory CD4+ T cells sorted from blood. Indicated subset: CD45RA-negative fraction. DNA for the CDR3: TGTGCCAGCAGCGTCGACACCGGGACACCTTATGGCTACACCTTC. Its protein is CASSVDTGTPYGYTF.